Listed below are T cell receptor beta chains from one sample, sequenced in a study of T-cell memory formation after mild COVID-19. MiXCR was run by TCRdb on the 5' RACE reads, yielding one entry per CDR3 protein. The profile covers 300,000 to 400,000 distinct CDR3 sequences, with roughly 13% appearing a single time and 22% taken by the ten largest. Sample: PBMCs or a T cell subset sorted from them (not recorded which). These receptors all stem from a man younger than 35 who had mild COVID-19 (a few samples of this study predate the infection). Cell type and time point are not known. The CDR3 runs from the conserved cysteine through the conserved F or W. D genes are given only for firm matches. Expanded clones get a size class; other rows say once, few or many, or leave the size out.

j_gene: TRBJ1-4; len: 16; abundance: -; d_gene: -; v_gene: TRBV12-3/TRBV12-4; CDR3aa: CASRPSASPTNEKLFF; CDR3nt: TGTGCCAGCAGACCCTCGGCCAGCCCAACTAATGAAAAACTGTTTTTT
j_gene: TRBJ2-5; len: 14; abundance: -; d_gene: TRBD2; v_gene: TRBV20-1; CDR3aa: CSARLGGAGETQYF; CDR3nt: TGCAGTGCCCGACTCGGGGGGGCAGGAGAGACCCAGTACTTC
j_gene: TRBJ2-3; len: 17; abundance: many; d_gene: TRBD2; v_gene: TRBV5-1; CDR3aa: CASSLGTSGKSTDTQYF; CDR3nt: TGCGCCAGCAGCCTTGGGACTAGCGGGAAGAGCACAGATACGCAGTATTTT
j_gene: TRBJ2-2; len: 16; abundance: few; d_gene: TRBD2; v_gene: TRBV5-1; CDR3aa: CASTVASGLFAGELFF; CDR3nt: TGCGCCAGCACGGTAGCTAGCGGCCTTTTCGCCGGGGAGCTGTTTTTT
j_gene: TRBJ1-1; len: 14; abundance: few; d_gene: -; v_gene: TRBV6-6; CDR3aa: CASSRPWANTEAFF; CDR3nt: TGTGCCAGCAGTCGTCCTTGGGCGAACACTGAAGCTTTCTTT
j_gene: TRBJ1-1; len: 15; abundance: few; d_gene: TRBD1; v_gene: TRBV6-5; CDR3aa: CASRGPGTGTAEAFF; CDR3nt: TGTGCCAGCAGGGGCCCCGGGACAGGGACCGCTGAAGCTTTCTTT
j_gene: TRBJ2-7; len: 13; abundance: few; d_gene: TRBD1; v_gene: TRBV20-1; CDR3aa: CSARDRVPYEQYF; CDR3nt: TGCAGTGCTAGGGACAGGGTTCCCTACGAGCAGTACTTC
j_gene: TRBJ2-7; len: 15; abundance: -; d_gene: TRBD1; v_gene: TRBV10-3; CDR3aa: CAISEPGQGSYEQYF; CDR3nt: TGTGCCATCAGTGAACCGGGACAGGGATCCTACGAGCAGTACTTC
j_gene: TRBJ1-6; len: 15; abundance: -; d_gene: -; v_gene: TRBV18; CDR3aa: CASSPRGGGLGSLHF; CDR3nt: TGTGCCAGCTCACCACGAGGGGGGGGACTGGGGTCCCTCCACTTT
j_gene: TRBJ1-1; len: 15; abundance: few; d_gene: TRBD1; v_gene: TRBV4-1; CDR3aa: CASSQRPRGDTEAFF; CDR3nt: TGCGCCAGCAGCCAGAGGCCCAGGGGGGACACTGAAGCTTTCTTT
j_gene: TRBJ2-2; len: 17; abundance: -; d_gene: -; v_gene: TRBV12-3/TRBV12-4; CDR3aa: CASSFGDEAWNTGELFF; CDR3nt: TGTGCCAGCAGTTTTGGGGACGAGGCCTGGAACACCGGGGAGCTGTTTTTT
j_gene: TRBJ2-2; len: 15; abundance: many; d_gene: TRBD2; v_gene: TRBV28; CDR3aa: CASSLGGGHTGELFF; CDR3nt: TGTGCCAGCAGTTTAGGCGGGGGGCACACCGGGGAGCTGTTTTTT